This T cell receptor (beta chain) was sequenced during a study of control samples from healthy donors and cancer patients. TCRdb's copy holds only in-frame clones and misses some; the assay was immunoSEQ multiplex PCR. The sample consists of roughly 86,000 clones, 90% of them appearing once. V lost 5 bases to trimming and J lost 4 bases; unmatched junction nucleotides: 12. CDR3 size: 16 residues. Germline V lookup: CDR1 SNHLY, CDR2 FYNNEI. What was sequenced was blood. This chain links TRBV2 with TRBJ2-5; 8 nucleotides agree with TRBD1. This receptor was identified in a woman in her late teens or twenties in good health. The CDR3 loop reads CASSKRPDRVGETQYF. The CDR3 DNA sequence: TGTGCCAGCAGTAAAAGACCGGACAGGGTCGGAGAGACCCAGTACTTC. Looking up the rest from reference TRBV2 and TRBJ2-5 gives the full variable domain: EPEVTQTPSHQVTQMGQEVILRCVPISNHLYFYWYRQILGQKVEFLVSFYNNEISEKSEIFDDQFSVERPDGSNFTLKIRSTKLEDSAMYFCASSKRPDRVGETQYFGPGTRLLVL.